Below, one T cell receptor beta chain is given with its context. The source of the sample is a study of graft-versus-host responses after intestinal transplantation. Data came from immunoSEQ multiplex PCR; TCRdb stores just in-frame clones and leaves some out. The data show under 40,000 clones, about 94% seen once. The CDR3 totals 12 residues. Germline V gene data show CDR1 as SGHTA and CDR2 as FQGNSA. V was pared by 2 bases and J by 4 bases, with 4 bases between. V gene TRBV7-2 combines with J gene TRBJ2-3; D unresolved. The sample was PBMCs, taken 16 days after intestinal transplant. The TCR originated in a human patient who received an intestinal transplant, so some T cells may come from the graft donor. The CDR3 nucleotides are TGTGCCAGCAGCTTATACTCAGATACGCAGTATTTT. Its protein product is CASSLYSDTQYF.